The 3 T cell receptor beta chains below all came from one sample that was sequenced in a study of shared clonotypes between healthy human individuals. The protocol was immunoSEQ multiplex PCR, while the TCRdb copy is restricted to in-frame clones and leaves out a portion. The table includes roughly 490,000 clones, 65% to 80% detected once. Source material: PBMCs. The receptors shown here come from a woman aged 40 to 50 in good health. Some clones in this sample may be carry-over from other donors' samples.

This rearrangement joins TRBV7-9 to TRBJ1-1, with D possibly TRBD1 on 5 matching bases. The V end lost 9 bases, the J end lost 4 bases, and 24 bases lay between the germline ends. CDR3 length: 16 amino acids. The germline gives CDR1 SEHNR, CDR2 FQNEAQ (reference sequence). The CDR3 region is CASRRGGTGFGTEAFF. CDR3 nucleotide sequence: TGTGCCAGTCGCCGGGGCGGTACGGGTTTTGGCACTGAAGCTTTCTTT.

J is TRBJ1-3 and V is TRBV2; possible D gene TRBD1, 5 bases. Trimming removed 6 bases from V and 3 bases from J, with 12 bases in between. The CDR3 has 14 residues. Germline V CDR1 and CDR2: SNHLY, FYNNEI. The CDR3 is CASSGQGNGNTIYF. CDR3 DNA sequence: TGTGCCAGCAGCGGCCAGGGAAATGGAAACACCATATATTTT.

This CDR3 reads CASSLQTGAKTQYF. The CDR3 region has the DNA TGTGCCAGCAGCCTTCAAACAGGGGCGAAGACCCAGTACTTC. The chain is built from TRBV6-6 and TRBJ2-5; 7 bases agree with TRBD1. The CDR3 is made up of 14 amino acids. Per the germline V gene, CDR1 is MNHNY and CDR2 is SVGAGI (reference sequence). The V gene end was trimmed by 6 bases and the J gene end by 6 bases; junction bases not matched to a gene: 10.